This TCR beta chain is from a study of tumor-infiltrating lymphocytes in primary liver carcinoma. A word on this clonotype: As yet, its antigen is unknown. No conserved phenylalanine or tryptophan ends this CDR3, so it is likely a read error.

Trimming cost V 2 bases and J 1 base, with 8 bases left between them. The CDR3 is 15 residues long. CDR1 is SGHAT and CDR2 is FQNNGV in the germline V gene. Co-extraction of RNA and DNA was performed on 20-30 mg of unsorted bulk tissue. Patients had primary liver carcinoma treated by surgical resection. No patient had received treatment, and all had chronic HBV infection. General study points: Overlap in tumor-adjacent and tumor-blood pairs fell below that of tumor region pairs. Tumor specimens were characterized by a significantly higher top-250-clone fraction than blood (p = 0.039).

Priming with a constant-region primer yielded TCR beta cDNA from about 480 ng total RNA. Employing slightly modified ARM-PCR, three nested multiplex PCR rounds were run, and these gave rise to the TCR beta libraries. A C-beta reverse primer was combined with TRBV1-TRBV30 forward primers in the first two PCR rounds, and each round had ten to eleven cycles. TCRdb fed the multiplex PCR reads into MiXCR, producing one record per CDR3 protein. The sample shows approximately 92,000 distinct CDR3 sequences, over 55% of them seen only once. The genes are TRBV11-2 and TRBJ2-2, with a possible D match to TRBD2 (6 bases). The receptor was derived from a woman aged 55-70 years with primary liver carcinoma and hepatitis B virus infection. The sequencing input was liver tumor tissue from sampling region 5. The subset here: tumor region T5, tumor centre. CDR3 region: CASSLFGGNTGELFS. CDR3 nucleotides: TGTGCCAGCAGCTTATTCGGGGGGAACACCGGGGAGCTGTTTTCT.